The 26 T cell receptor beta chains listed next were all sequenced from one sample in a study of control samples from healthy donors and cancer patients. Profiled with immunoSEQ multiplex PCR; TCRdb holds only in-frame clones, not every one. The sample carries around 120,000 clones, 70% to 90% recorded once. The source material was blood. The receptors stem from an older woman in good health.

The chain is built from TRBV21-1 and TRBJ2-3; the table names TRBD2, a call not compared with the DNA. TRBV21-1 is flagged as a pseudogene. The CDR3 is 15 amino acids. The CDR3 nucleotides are TGTGCCAGCAGCGGCCGGGACTCAAACACAGATACGCAGTATTTT. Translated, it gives CASSGRDSNTDTQYF.

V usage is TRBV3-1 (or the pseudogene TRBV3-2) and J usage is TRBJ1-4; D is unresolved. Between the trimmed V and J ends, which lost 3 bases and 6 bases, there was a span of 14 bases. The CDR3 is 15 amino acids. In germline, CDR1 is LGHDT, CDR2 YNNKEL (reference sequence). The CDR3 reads CASSQGNSGDEKLFF. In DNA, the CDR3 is TGTGCCAGCAGCCAGGGCAACAGTGGGGATGAAAAACTGTTTTTT.

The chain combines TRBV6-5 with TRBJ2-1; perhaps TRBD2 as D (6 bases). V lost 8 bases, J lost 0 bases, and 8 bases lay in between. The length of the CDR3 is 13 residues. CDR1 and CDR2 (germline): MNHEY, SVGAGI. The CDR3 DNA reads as TGTGCCAGCGCCGGGAGCTCCTACAATGAGCAGTTCTTC. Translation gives CASAGSSYNEQFF.

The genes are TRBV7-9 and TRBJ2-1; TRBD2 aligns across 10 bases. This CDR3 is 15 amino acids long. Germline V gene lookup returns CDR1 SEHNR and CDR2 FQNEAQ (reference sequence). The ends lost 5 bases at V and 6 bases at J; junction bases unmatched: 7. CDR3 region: CASSPLSGGPNEQFF. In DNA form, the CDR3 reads TGTGCCAGCAGCCCGCTTAGCGGGGGGCCCAATGAGCAGTTCTTC.

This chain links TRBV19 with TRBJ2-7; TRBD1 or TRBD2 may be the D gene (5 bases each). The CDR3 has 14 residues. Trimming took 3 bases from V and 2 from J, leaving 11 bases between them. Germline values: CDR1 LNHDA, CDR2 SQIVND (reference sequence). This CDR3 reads CASSMGTVAYEQYF. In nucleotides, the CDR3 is TGTGCCAGTAGTATGGGGACGGTGGCCTACGAGCAGTACTTC.

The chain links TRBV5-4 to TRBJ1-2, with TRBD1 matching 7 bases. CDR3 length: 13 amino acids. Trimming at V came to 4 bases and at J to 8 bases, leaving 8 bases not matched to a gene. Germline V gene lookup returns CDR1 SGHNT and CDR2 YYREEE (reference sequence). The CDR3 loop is CASSGTGVGGYTF. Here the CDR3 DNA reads TGTGCCAGCAGCGGAACAGGGGTTGGGGGCTACACCTTC.

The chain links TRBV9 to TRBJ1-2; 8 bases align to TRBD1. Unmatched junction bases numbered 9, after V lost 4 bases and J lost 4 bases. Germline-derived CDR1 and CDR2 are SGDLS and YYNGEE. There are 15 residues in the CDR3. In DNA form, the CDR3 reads TGTGCCAGCAGCCTAACAGACAGGGGTCCCTATGGCTACACCTTC. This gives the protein CASSLTDRGPYGYTF. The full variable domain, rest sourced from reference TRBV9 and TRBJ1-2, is DSGVTQTPKHLITATGQRVTLRCSPRSGDLSVYWYQQSLDQGLQFLIQYYNGEERAKGNILERFSAQQFPDLHSELNLSSLELGDSALYFCASSLTDRGPYGYTFGSGTRLTVV.

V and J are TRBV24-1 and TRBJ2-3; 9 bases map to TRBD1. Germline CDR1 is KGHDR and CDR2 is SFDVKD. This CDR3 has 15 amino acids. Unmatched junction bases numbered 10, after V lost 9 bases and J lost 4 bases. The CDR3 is CATGPRDRDADTQYF. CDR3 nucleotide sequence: TGTGCCACCGGCCCCCGGGACAGGGACGCAGATACGCAGTATTTT.

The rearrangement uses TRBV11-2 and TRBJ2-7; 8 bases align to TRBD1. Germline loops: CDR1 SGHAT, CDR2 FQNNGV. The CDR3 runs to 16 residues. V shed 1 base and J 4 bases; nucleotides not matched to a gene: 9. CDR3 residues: CASSLATGDIDYEQYF. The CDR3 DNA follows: TGTGCCAGCAGCTTAGCGACAGGGGATATCGATTACGAGCAGTACTTC.

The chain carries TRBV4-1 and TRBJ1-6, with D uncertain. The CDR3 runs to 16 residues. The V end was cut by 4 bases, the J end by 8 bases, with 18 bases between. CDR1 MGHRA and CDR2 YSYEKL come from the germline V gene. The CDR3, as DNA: TGCGCCAGCAGCCTAACTCCGGGCCCTGAGGATTCACCCCTCCACTTT. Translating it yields CASSLTPGPEDSPLHF.

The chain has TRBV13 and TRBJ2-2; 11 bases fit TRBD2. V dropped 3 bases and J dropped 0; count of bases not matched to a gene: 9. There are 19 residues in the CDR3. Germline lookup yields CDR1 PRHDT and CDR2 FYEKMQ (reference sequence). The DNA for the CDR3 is TGTGCCAGCAGCTTTGGCGGGCTAGCGGGGGGAGCGAACACCGGGGAGCTGTTTTTT. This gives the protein CASSFGGLAGGANTGELFF.

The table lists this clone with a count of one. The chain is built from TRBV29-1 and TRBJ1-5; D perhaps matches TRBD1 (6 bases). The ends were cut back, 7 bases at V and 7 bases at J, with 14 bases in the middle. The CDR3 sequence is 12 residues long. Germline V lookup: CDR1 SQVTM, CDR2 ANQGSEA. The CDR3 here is CSAGGGHQPQHF. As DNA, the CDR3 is TGCAGCGCGGGGGGGGGACACCAGCCCCAGCATTTT.

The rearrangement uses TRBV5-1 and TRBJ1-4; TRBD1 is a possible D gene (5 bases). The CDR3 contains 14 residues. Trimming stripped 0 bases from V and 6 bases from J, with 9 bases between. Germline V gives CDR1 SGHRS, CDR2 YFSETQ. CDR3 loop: CASSLDGADEKLFF. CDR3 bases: TGCGCCAGCAGCTTGGATGGGGCGGATGAAAAACTGTTTTTT.

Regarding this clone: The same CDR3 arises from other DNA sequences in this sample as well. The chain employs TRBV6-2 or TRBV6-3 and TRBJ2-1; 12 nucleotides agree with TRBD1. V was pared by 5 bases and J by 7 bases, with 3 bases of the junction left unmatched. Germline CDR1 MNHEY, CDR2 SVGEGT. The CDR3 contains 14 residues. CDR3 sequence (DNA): TGTGCCAGCAGTGGGACAGGGGGCCGAAATGAGCAGTTCTTC. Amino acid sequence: CASSGTGGRNEQFF.

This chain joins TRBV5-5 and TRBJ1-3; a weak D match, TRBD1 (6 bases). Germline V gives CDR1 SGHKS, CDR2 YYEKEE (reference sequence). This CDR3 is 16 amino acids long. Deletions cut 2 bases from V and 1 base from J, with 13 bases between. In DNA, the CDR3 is TGTGCCAGCAGCTTTGCAGCAGGGGAATCTGGAAACACCATATATTTT. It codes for CASSFAAGESGNTIYF.

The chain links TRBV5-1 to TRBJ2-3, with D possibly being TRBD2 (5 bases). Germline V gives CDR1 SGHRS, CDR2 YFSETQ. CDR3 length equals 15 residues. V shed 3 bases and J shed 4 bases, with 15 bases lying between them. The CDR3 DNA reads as TGCGCCAGCAGCTGGGGAGATAGATCTCCAGATACGCAGTATTTT. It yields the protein CASSWGDRSPDTQYF.

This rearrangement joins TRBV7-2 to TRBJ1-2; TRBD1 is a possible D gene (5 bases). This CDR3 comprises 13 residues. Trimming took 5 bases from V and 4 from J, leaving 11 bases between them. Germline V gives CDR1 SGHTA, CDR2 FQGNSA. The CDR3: CASSLPGGYGYTF. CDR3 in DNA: TGTGCCAGCAGCCTCCCGGGGGGCTATGGCTACACCTTC.

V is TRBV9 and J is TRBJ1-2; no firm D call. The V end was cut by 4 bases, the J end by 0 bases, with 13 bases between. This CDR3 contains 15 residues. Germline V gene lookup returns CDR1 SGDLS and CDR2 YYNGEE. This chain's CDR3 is CASSHSKGANYGYTF. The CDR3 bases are TGTGCCAGCAGCCATTCAAAAGGTGCTAACTATGGCTACACCTTC.

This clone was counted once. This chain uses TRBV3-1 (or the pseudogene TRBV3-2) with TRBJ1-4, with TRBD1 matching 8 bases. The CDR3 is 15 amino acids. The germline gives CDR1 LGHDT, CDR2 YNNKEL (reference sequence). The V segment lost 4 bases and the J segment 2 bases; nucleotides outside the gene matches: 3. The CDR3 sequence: CASSRRDRTNEKLFF. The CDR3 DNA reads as TGTGCCAGCAGCCGTCGGGACAGGACTAATGAAAAACTGTTTTTT.

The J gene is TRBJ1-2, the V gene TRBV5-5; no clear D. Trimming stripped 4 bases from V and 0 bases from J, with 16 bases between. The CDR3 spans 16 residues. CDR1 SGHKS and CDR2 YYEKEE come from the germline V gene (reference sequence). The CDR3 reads CASSPDVGQANYGYTF. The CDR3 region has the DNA TGTGCCAGCAGCCCGGACGTCGGCCAAGCTAACTATGGCTACACCTTC.

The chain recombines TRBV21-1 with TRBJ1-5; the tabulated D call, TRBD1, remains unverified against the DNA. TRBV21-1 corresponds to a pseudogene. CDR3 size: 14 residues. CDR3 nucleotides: TGTGCCAGCAGCATTCGACAGTGGGTTAGGCCCCAGCATTTT. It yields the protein CASSIRQWVRPQHF.

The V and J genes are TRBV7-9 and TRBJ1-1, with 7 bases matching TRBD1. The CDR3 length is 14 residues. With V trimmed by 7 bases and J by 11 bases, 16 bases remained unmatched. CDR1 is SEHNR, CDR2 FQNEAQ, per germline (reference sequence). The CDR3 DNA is TGTGCCAGCAAAGGACAGGATTTGAAGGGGTCCGCTTTCTTT. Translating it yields CASKGQDLKGSAFF.

The CDR3 loop is CASSYSQGAKTYEQYF. The CDR3 DNA reads TGTGCCAGCAGTTACTCGCAGGGGGCAAAAACCTACGAGCAGTACTTC. The chain joins TRBV6-5 to TRBJ2-7; 8 positions agree with TRBD1. J lost 2 bases, V lost 0 bases, and 6 bases had no gene match. There are 16 residues in the CDR3. CDR1 is MNHEY, CDR2 SVGAGI, per germline.

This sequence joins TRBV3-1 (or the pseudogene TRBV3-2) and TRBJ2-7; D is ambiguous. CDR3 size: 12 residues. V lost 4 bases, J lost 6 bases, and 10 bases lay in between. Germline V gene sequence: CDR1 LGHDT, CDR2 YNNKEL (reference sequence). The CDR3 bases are TGTGCCAGCAGCCCGTCGGTGGGCGAGCAGTACTTC. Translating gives CASSPSVGEQYF.

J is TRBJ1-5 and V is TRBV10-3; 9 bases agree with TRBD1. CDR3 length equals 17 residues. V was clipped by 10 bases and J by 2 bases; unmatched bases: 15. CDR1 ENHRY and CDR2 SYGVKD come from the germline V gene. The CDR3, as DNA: TGTGCCACCCGGGACAGGGTAGGGGGGAACGGCAATCAGCCCCAGCATTTT. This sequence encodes CATRDRVGGNGNQPQHF.

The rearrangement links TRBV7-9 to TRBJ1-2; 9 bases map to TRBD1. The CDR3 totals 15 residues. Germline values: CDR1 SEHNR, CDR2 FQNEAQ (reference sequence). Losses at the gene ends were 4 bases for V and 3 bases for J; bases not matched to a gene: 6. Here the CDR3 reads CASSSGTGSDYGYTF. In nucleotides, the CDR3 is TGTGCCAGCAGCTCAGGGACAGGGTCGGACTATGGCTACACCTTC.